These 23 T cell receptor beta chains originate from one sample sequenced in a study of blood T cell repertoires in COVID-19. Data came from immunoSEQ multiplex PCR; TCRdb stores just in-frame clones and leaves some out. Seen here are tens of thousands of clones, 85% observed once, and the top ten hold roughly 40%. Sequencing was performed on peripheral blood. The receptors were sampled from a man of 80 years or more with acute or convalescent COVID-19.

The gene calls are TRBV7-3 and TRBJ2-7; 12 bases map to TRBD1. The CDR3 spans 19 residues. V gave up 5 bases and J gave up 0 bases; unmatched junction bases: 14. Germline CDR1 and CDR2: SGHTA and FQGTGA. CDR3 protein: CASSQPGTGGPQSSYEQYF. DNA of the CDR3: TGTGCCAGCAGCCAGCCCGGGACAGGGGGCCCACAGAGCTCCTACGAGCAGTACTTC.

The V and J genes are TRBV5-1 and TRBJ2-7, with a possible D match to TRBD2 (6 bases). CDR1 SGHRS and CDR2 YFSETQ come from the germline V gene. The V end lost 3 bases, the J end lost 0 bases, and 10 bases lay between the germline ends. The CDR3 consists of 14 residues. CDR3 in DNA: TGCGCCAGCAGCTCGCGGGGAGGCTCCTACGAGCAGTACTTC. Protein: CASSSRGGSYEQYF.

The chain uses TRBV7-3 and TRBJ1-3, with TRBD1 matching 8 bases. There are 15 residues in the CDR3. V lost 4 bases, J lost 4 bases, and 6 bases stayed unmatched. Per the germline V gene, CDR1 is SGHTA and CDR2 is FQGTGA. The CDR3 loop reads CASSSGTGAGNTIYF. The CDR3 DNA is TGTGCCAGCAGCTCCGGGACAGGCGCAGGAAACACCATATATTTT.

Only a few counts were recorded for this clone. This sequence joins TRBV19 and TRBJ2-1; TRBD2 aligns across 8 bases. The CDR3 totals 17 residues. Per the germline V gene, CDR1 is LNHDA and CDR2 is SQIVND (reference sequence). Losses at the gene ends were 5 bases for V and 9 bases for J; bases not matched to a gene: 18. The CDR3 DNA is TGTGCCAGTAGTCGGTATTTCTCTAGCGGGCCACCCGTTGAGCAGTTCTTC. It is translated as CASSRYFSSGPPVEQFF.

This chain joins TRBV15 and TRBJ2-1; TRBD1 aligns across 7 bases. The length of the CDR3 is 13 residues. V gave up 3 bases and J gave up 8 bases; unmatched junction bases: 4. Germline CDR1 is LNHNV and CDR2 is YYDKDF (reference sequence). The CDR3 bases are TGTGCCACCAGCAGGACAGGGCAGGATGAGCAGTTCTTC. Amino acids: CATSRTGQDEQFF. The entire variable domain, with the rest obtained from reference TRBV15 and TRBJ2-1, is as follows: DAMVIQNPRYQVTQFGKPVTLSCSQTLNHNVMYWYQQKSSQAPKLLFHYYDKDFNNEADTPDNFQSRRPNTSFCFLDIRSPGLGDTAMYLCATSRTGQDEQFFGPGTRLTVL.

This chain joins TRBV28 and TRBJ1-4, with TRBD1 matching 11 bases. The CDR3 spans 15 residues. V lost 4 bases and J lost 7; bases outside the gene matches: 5. Germline lookup yields CDR1 MDHEN and CDR2 SYDVKM. CDR3 protein: CASSSSGTGGEKLFF. The CDR3 nucleotides are TGTGCCAGCAGTTCATCAGGGACAGGGGGTGAAAAACTGTTTTTT.

The genes are TRBV19 and TRBJ1-2; TRBD1 might be the D (6 bases). Trimming pared 5 bases from V and 5 bases from J, leaving 15 bases between. This CDR3 is built from 14 residues. Germline V gene lookup returns CDR1 LNHDA and CDR2 SQIVND (reference sequence). The CDR3 DNA follows: TGTGCCAGTAGTGCCCCCGACAGGTGGTATGGCTACACCTTC. Translated, it gives CASSAPDRWYGYTF.

The CDR3 DNA is TGTGCCAGCAGCTCACTTGGGCTAGCGGGCAACAATGAGCAGTTCTTC. It codes for CASSSLGLAGNNEQFF. This rearrangement joins TRBV28 to TRBJ2-1; 8 bases fit TRBD2. In germline, CDR1 is MDHEN, CDR2 SYDVKM. The CDR3 extends over 16 amino acids. V was clipped by 6 bases and J by 5 bases; unmatched bases: 12.

The chain combines TRBV2 with TRBJ1-2, with 9 bases that match TRBD1. Germline V gives CDR1 SNHLY, CDR2 FYNNEI. This CDR3 spans 14 amino acids. Germline trimming cut 4 bases from V and 7 bases from J; bases unmatched to any gene: 7. The CDR3 loop is CASSVLGQGGGYTF. The CDR3 nucleotides read TGTGCCAGCAGTGTGTTGGGACAGGGTGGTGGCTACACCTTC.

This clone appeared a single time. V and J are TRBV5-1 and TRBJ1-4, with 10 bases lining up with TRBD1. J lost 7 bases, V lost 4 bases, and 10 bases had no gene match. The CDR3 is 16 amino acids. Germline V CDR1 and CDR2: SGHRS, YFSETQ. This chain's CDR3 is CASSQTPGQGFEKLFF. The CDR3 DNA is TGCGCCAGCAGCCAAACTCCGGGACAGGGGTTTGAAAAACTGTTTTTT.

The chain uses TRBV29-1 and TRBJ2-7, with 7 bases matching TRBD2. CDR3 length equals 14 residues. V was clipped by 6 bases and J by 2 bases; unmatched bases: 10. CDR1 and CDR2 (germline): SQVTM, ANQGSEA. The CDR3 DNA reads TGCAGCGTCCCCGGGGAGCGGGGAGCCTACGAGCAGTACTTC. Residues: CSVPGERGAYEQYF.

This sequence joins TRBV7-2 and TRBJ2-1; 8 bases align to TRBD2. The J segment lost 2 bases and the V segment lost 5 bases, leaving 2 bases of the junction unmatched. The CDR3 is made up of 14 amino acids. Per germline, CDR1 SGHTA and CDR2 FQGNSA. DNA of the CDR3: TGTGCCAGCAGCAAGGGACTAGCCTACAATGAGCAGTTCTTC. It yields the protein CASSKGLAYNEQFF.

This sequence joins TRBV30 and TRBJ1-2; TRBD1 aligns across 8 bases. Germline V gene lookup returns CDR1 GTSNPN and CDR2 SVGIG (reference sequence). Losses at the gene ends were 4 bases for V and 4 bases for J; bases not matched to a gene: 14. This CDR3 is built from 16 residues. Written as DNA, the CDR3 is TGTGCCTGGAAAGAGACAGGGGCCAAGCGTAGCTATGGCTACACCTTC. This encodes CAWKETGAKRSYGYTF.

V gene TRBV28 combines with J gene TRBJ2-7; TRBD2 is a possible D gene (5 bases). CDR3 length equals 12 residues. CDR1 MDHEN and CDR2 SYDVKM come from the germline V gene. The germline V and J ends were trimmed by 4 bases and 11 bases, with 15 bases remaining between them. The CDR3 spells CASSSNWGEKYF. CDR3 bases: TGTGCCAGCAGTTCGAACTGGGGAGAAAAGTACTTC. The full variable domain, its missing parts supplied by reference TRBV28 and TRBJ2-7, is DVKVTQSSRYLVKRTGEKVFLECVQDMDHENMFWYRQDPGLGLRLIYFSYDVKMKEKGDIPEGYSVSREKKERFSLILESASTNQTSMYLCASSSNWGEKYFGPGTRLTVT.

This clone has just one count. This chain uses TRBV5-6 with TRBJ2-3, with 11 bases matching TRBD2. The CDR3 totals 16 residues. V lost 0 bases and J lost 6; bases outside the gene matches: 6. Germline V lookup: CDR1 SGHDT, CDR2 YYEEEE. CDR3 protein: CASSLASGRPRDTQYF. The CDR3 bases are TGTGCCAGCAGCTTGGCTAGCGGGAGGCCCCGCGATACGCAGTATTTT.

The count of this clone is one. CDR3 region: CASSPPNGLNTEAFF. The CDR3 nucleotides read TGTGCCAGCTCACCACCGAACGGTTTGAACACTGAAGCTTTCTTT. The chain joins TRBV18 to TRBJ1-1; D not certain. CDR1 and CDR2 (germline): KGHSH, LQKENI. V was shortened by 0 bases and J by 0 bases, with 8 bases between the two germline ends. The CDR3 covers 15 residues.

V is TRBV10-3 and J is TRBJ1-6, with a tentative D call TRBD1 (6 bases). V was trimmed by 3 bases and J by 6 bases, leaving 12 bases between them. Germline CDR1 is ENHRY and CDR2 is SYGVKD. CDR3 length: 15 amino acids. As DNA, the CDR3 is TGTGCCATCAGTGAAGAAGCAGGGGTTAATTCACCCCTCCACTTT. Residues: CAISEEAGVNSPLHF.

This chain links TRBV6-1 with TRBJ2-7; 11 bases map to TRBD1. With 0 bases clipped from V and 7 bases from J, the junction kept 8 bases outside the gene matches. The CDR3 spans 16 residues. Per germline, CDR1 MNHNS and CDR2 SASEGT. The CDR3 region has the DNA TGTGCCAGCAGTGAAGCGGCCGGGACAGGGGGGTTAGAGCAGTACTTC. It is translated as CASSEAAGTGGLEQYF.

The CDR3 DNA reads as TGTGCCAGCAGCGCACAGGGATCGAACACTGAAGCTTTCTTT. Its translation: CASSAQGSNTEAFF. The chain links TRBV7-3 to TRBJ1-1; maybe TRBD1 (6 bases). The CDR3 runs 14 residues. Per germline, CDR1 SGHTA and CDR2 FQGTGA. V was pared by 5 bases and J by 1 base, with 11 bases between.

The V gene is TRBV11-2, the J gene TRBJ1-3; maybe TRBD1 (5 bases). In germline, CDR1 is SGHAT, CDR2 FQNNGV. The CDR3 is made up of 14 amino acids. V was trimmed by 5 bases and J by 3 bases, leaving 11 bases between them. The CDR3 loop reads CASSPKTDGNTIYF. The CDR3 DNA sequence: TGTGCCAGCAGCCCCAAGACAGATGGAAACACCATATATTTT.

The chain couples TRBV7-8 to TRBJ2-2, with D unclear. The ends were cut back, 5 bases at V and 1 base at J, with 11 bases in the middle. This CDR3 is built from 15 residues. Germline V lookup: CDR1 SGHVS, CDR2 FQNEAQ. The CDR3: CASSHRVWNTGELFF. The DNA of the CDR3 is TGTGCCAGCAGCCACCGGGTATGGAACACCGGGGAGCTGTTTTTT.

V gene TRBV7-3 combines with J gene TRBJ2-5; a possible D gene is TRBD2 (5 bases). The CDR3 is made up of 17 amino acids. Germline V lookup: CDR1 SGHTA, CDR2 FQGTGA. The V gene lost 5 bases and the J gene lost 2 bases, with 21 bases spanning the gap. The CDR3 bases are TGTGCCAGCAGCCCCGAAGGCACGAGCGGCCCTCAAGAGACCCAGTACTTC. The encoded protein is CASSPEGTSGPQETQYF.

This clone was observed a handful of times. V usage is TRBV27 and J usage is TRBJ1-6, with D perhaps TRBD1 (5 bases). The V end was cut by 6 bases, the J end by 7 bases, with 22 bases between. The CDR3 length is 17 residues. Looked up from germline, CDR1 is MNHEY and CDR2 is SMNVEV (reference sequence). The CDR3, as DNA: TGTGCCAGCAGCCACGCCAAGGGGCCCGGGGGGAATTCACCCCTCCACTTT. It encodes CASSHAKGPGGNSPLHF.